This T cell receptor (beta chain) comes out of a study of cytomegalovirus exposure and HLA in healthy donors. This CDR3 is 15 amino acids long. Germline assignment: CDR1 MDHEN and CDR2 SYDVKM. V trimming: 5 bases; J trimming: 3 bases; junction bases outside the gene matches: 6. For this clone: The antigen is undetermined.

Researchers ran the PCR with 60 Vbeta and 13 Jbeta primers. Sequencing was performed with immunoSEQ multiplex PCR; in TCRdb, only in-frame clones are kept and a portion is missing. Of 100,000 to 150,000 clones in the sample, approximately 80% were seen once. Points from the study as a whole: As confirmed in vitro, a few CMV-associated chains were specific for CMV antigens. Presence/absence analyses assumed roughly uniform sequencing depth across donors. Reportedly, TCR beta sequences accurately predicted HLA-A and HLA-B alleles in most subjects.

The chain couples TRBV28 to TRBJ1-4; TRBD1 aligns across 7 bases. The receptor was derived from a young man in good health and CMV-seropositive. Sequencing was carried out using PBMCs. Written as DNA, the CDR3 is TGTGCCAGCAGTGCTTCGGGACAGCCTAATGAAAAACTGTTTTTT. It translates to CASSASGQPNEKLFF.